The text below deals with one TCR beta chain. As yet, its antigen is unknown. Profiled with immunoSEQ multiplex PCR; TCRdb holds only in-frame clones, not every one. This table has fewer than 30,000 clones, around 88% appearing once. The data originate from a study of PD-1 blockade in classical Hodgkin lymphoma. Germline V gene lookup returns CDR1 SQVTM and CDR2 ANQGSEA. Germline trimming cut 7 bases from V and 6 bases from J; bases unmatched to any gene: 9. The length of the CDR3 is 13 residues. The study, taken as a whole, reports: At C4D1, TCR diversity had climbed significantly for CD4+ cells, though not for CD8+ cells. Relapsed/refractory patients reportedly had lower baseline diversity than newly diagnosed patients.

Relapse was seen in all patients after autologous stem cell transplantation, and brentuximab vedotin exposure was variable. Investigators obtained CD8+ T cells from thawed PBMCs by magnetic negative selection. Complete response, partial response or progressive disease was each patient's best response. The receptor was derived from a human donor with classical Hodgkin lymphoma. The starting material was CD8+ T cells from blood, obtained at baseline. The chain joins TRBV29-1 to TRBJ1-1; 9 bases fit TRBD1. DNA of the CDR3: TGCAGCGCTAGGACAGGGGCAGGGGCTGAAGCTTTCTTT. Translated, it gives CSARTGAGAEAFF.